A selection of T cell receptor beta chains follows, all from one sample in a study of shared clonotypes between healthy human individuals. The method was immunoSEQ multiplex PCR; TCRdb's version includes in-frame clones alone and lacks a portion of them. In the table there are approximately 1,000,000 clones, 75% to 85% of which are singletons. Sequenced input: memory CD4+ T cells from PBMCs. The receptors here all came from a man between 18 and 35 years old in good health. Some clones in this sample may be carry-over from other donors' samples. Both conserved end residues are part of each CDR3. A D gene is named only where the DNA matches it firmly. Clone size is not always given. Where it is, it says once, few, many or a class for expanded clones.

d_call | j_call | v_call | clone_size | cdr3_nt | cdr3_aa
TRBD2 | TRBJ2-1 | TRBV5-8 | few | TGTGCCAGCAGCTTGGCTCAGCGGGATTCCTACAATGAGCAGTTCTTC | CASSLAQRDSYNEQFF
NA | TRBJ2-2 | TRBV2 | NA | TGTGCCAGCAGTCCTTCCACCAGGGGAACCGGGGAGCTGTTTTTT | CASSPSTRGTGELFF
TRBD1 | TRBJ2-7 | TRBV7-2 | NA | TGTGCCAGCAGCTTAGACGCAGGACAGGTCTTC | CASSLDAGQVF
NA | TRBJ2-7 | TRBV5-4 | NA | TGTGCCAGCAGTCCCGGGGCTAGCCGATCCTACGAGCAGTACTTC | CASSPGASRSYEQYF
TRBD2 | TRBJ2-1 | TRBV2 | many | TGTGCCAGCAGTCTTATAGCGGGGGAGCAGTTCTTC | CASSLIAGEQFF
NA | TRBJ2-7 | TRBV28 | NA | TGTGCCAGCAGTGTCGGGCGAGAGGGCGAGCAGTACTTC | CASSVGREGEQYF
NA | TRBJ2-3 | TRBV4-2 | once | TGTGCCAGCAGCCAATTACTTGAGGGGGACTACGCAGATACGCAGTATTTT | CASSQLLEGDYADTQYF
NA | TRBJ1-3 | TRBV5-4 | NA | TGTGCCAGCAGCCCAGGCGGGGCCCTCTCTGGAAACACCATATATTTT | CASSPGGALSGNTIYF
TRBD2 | TRBJ2-1 | TRBV7-6 | few | TGTGCCAGCAGTCCCACTAGCGGGGTCAGCAATGAGCAGTTCTTC | CASSPTSGVSNEQFF
NA | TRBJ2-5 | TRBV19 | once | TGTGCCAGTAGTATGGCCAGTGGGGAGACCCAGTACTTC | CASSMASGETQYF
NA | TRBJ1-4 | TRBV9 | NA | TGTGCCAGCAGCCCAGATCCGGGGATACGGGAAAAACTGTTTTTT | CASSPDPGIREKLFF
NA | TRBJ2-1 | TRBV11-2 | few | TGTGCCAGCAGCTTAGTCCGGACTCCCAACGATGAGCAGTTCTTC | CASSLVRTPNDEQFF
NA | TRBJ2-7 | TRBV2 | NA | TGTGCCAGCGCCTTTGACTTGGCGTCCTACGAGCAGTACTTC | CASAFDLASYEQYF
NA | TRBJ2-2 | TRBV30 | NA | TGTGCCTGGAGTGCCGGGCCGCTCACCGGGGAGCTGTTTTTT | CAWSAGPLTGELFF
TRBD2 | TRBJ2-1 | TRBV7-3 | many | TGTGCCAGCAGCTTAGGTAGCGGGAAAAATGAGCAGTTCTTC | CASSLGSGKNEQFF
NA | TRBJ2-2 | TRBV25-1 | NA | TGTGCCAGCAGTGGGCTAGGGGGGACCGGGGAGCTGTTTTTT | CASSGLGGTGELFF
NA | TRBJ1-5 | TRBV2 | few | TGTGCCAGCAGTGAAGAAGAGTACCAGCCCCAGCATTTT | CASSEEEYQPQHF
NA | TRBJ2-3 | TRBV5-1 | NA | TGCGCCAGCCGTCGGGACGTAAGCACAGATACGCAGTATTTT | CASRRDVSTDTQYF
TRBD1 | TRBJ2-7 | TRBV6-6 | NA | TGTGCCAGCAGGAACCGACAGGGTCGCGAGCAGTACTTC | CASRNRQGREQYF
TRBD2 | TRBJ2-7 | TRBV28 | NA | TGTGCCAGCAGTTTTACTAGCGGGAGGGTATACGAGCAGTACTTC | CASSFTSGRVYEQYF
NA | TRBJ2-2 | TRBV19 | NA | TGTGCCAGTACCCCAAGCCTCTCGCGAGTAACCGGGGAGCTGTTTTTT | CASTPSLSRVTGELFF
TRBD2 | TRBJ2-7 | TRBV6-1 | NA | TGTGCCAGCAGTGGGGGACTAGCGGGAGGCACCTACTACGAGCAGTACTTC | CASSGGLAGGTYYEQYF
NA | TRBJ2-1 | TRBV7-9 | once | TGTGCCAGCACCAAGGTATTTTGGTCGGGCAATGAGCAGTTCTTC | CASTKVFWSGNEQFF
TRBD1 | TRBJ2-7 | TRBV5-1 | many | TGCGCCAGCAGCCCCCGCGGGACAGGCCCCTACGAGCAGTACTTC | CASSPRGTGPYEQYF
TRBD2 | TRBJ2-1 | TRBV5-1 | few | TGCGCCAGCACCTTGCAGTCTAGCGGAAACAATGAGCAGTTCTTC | CASTLQSSGNNEQFF
TRBD2 | TRBJ2-7 | TRBV2 | few | TGTGCCAGCAGTCCGACTAGCGGGAGCTACGAGCAGTACTTC | CASSPTSGSYEQYF
TRBD2 | TRBJ2-1 | TRBV9 | NA | TGTGCCAGCAGCATGGGACTAGCGGGAGTGTTTGAGCAGTTCTTC | CASSMGLAGVFEQFF
NA | TRBJ1-1 | TRBV9 | once | TGTGCCAGCAGCGTAGGTGGACCTATGAACACTGAAGCTTTCTTT | CASSVGGPMNTEAFF
NA | TRBJ2-6 | TRBV5-1 | NA | TGCGCCAGCAGCTTGGCCCCCACCTCTGGGGCCAACGTCCTGACTTTC | CASSLAPTSGANVLTF
NA | TRBJ2-7 | TRBV9 | NA | TGTGCCAGCAGCGTAGGTTTTGGCCTCTTCGGAGAGCAGTACTTC | CASSVGFGLFGEQYF
NA | TRBJ2-3 | TRBV2 | NA | TGTGCCAGCAGTGAAGCGACAGATACGCAGTATTTT | CASSEATDTQYF
NA | TRBJ1-5 | TRBV18 | NA | TGTGCCAGCTCATCCCGGGCCGACGGGCCCCAGCATTTT | CASSSRADGPQHF
TRBD1 | TRBJ2-1 | TRBV5-1 | NA | TGCGCCAGCAGGGGAGGGACAGGGGACTACAATGAGCAGTTCTTC | CASRGGTGDYNEQFF
NA | TRBJ2-7 | TRBV7-9 | NA | TGTGCCAGCAGCTTAGCAGTACGACCCACCGAGCAGTACTTC | CASSLAVRPTEQYF
TRBD1 | TRBJ1-1 | TRBV7-2 | NA | TGTGCCAGCAGCTCCCGGACAGGGGTGAACACTGAAGCTTTCTTT | CASSSRTGVNTEAFF